Each of the 17 T cell receptor beta chains below was sequenced from the same sample in a study of tumor and adjacent non-tumor tissue in lung cancer. Three rounds of nested PCR, following a modified ARM-PCR protocol, produced the TCRbeta library. TCRdb ran MiXCR on the multiplex PCR reads and lists one entry per CDR3 protein. The table includes some 66,000 distinct CDR3 sequences, about 55% detected once. The template was RNA from unsorted bulk tissue. This non-tumor lung sample came from over 3 cm beyond the tumor edge. The sequenced material came from distant non-tumor lung tissue. Receptor source: a man between 65 and 80 years old with non-small cell lung cancer.

A note on this clonotype: Germline and junction disagree at one end, which may indicate a read error. This rearrangement joins TRBV6-5 to TRBJ2-3, with TRBD2 as a possible D gene (6 bases). Per the germline V gene, CDR1 is MNHEY and CDR2 is SVGAGI. The CDR3 sequence is 16 residues long. CDR3 protein: CASCYSAPPGADTQYF. Written as DNA, the CDR3 is TGTGCCAGCTGTTACTCGGCCCCTCCGGGGGCAGATACGCAGTATTTT.

Remarks on this clonotype: Mismatch with germline at one junction end may stem from a read error. The gene calls are TRBV25-1 and TRBJ2-1, with D uncertain. The CDR3 consists of 15 residues. Germline CDR1 is MGHDK and CDR2 is SYGVNS. CDR3 coding DNA: TGTGCCTGCAGTGAATCCCCCCCCGGGTACAATGAGCAGTTCTTC. It yields the protein CACSESPPGYNEQFF.

This clonotype was recorded only once. Just one base apart from a much larger clone, this may be a read error. The chain carries TRBV30 and TRBJ2-4; possible D gene TRBD2, 5 bases. Germline assignment: CDR1 GTSNPN and CDR2 SVGIG (reference sequence). The V end was cut by 0 bases, the J end by 2 bases, with 11 bases between. This CDR3 contains 15 residues. The CDR3 sequence is CAWSVGLLSKNIQYF. The DNA of the CDR3 is TGTGCCTGGAGTGTAGGACTCCTATCCAAAAACATTCAGTACTTC.

In regard to this clonotype: A much more abundant neighbour one base away suggests this may be a read error. The gene calls are TRBV5-6 and TRBJ2-7; D possibly corresponds to TRBD1 (6 bases). The V gene lost 7 bases and the J gene lost 7 bases, with 12 bases spanning the gap. This CDR3 is 11 amino acids long. Germline V gene sequence: CDR1 SGHDT, CDR2 YYEEEE. Here the CDR3 reads CASARQGEQYF. CDR3 in DNA: TGTGCCAGCGCCCGGCAGGGGGAGCAGTACTTC.

This clonotype was seen many times. The chain recombines TRBV4-1 with TRBJ1-3; D is uncertain. Germline V gives CDR1 MGHRA, CDR2 YSYEKL. CDR3 length: 15 amino acids. Trimming stripped 6 bases from V and 0 bases from J, with 12 bases between. CDR3 in amino acids: CASRRTGDSGNTIYF. The CDR3 nucleotides are TGCGCCAGCAGACGCACCGGGGACTCTGGAAACACCATATATTTT.

The chain carries TRBV20-1 and TRBJ2-3; weak D call: TRBD2 (5 bases). CDR1 and CDR2 from the germline V gene are DFQATT and SNEGSKA (reference sequence). This CDR3 spans 17 amino acids. V was cut by 6 bases and J by 4 bases, with 26 bases left in between. In DNA, the CDR3 is TGCAGTGCCATACCCCCCCGGGCTAGTCGCGGGTCAGATACGCAGTATTTT. Translated, it gives CSAIPPRASRGSDTQYF.

By share, this clonotype counts as medium-sized. The chain employs TRBV6-5 and TRBJ2-3, with no clear D. Germline values: CDR1 MNHEY, CDR2 SVGAGI. Trimming removed 7 bases from V and 1 base from J, with 3 bases in between. The CDR3 consists of 11 residues. The CDR3 DNA reads TGTGCCAGCAAGGGCACAGATACGCAGTATTTT. Its translation: CASKGTDTQYF.

This clonotype turned up a few times. It may be a read error: a sequence one base away is much more abundant. The V and J genes are TRBV29-1 and TRBJ1-4; possible D gene TRBD1, 6 bases. V shed 6 bases and J shed 9 bases, with 20 bases lying between them. Germline CDR1 SQVTM, CDR2 ANQGSEA. This CDR3 is 14 amino acids long. Here the CDR3 DNA reads TGCAGCGTCCCCGGGAGAGGGGGGAGTCAAAAACTGTTTTTT. Its translation: CSVPGRGGSQKLFF. The full variable domain, in which reference TRBV29-1 and TRBJ1-4 provide the parts outside the CDR3, is SAVISQKPSRDICQRGTSLTIQCQVDSQVTMMFWYRQQPGQSLTLIATANQGSEATYESGFVIDKFPISRPNLTFSTLTVSNMSPEDSSIYLCSVPGRGGSQKLFFGSGTQLSVL.

A remark on this clonotype: Relative to the germline gene, one junction end is altered; a read error may explain this. The rearrangement joins TRBV11-2 to TRBJ1-2; no firm D call. The CDR3 extends over 13 amino acids. CDR1 and CDR2 (germline): SGHAT, FQNNGV. The chain's CDR3 is CASSRYVDQHPHF. Here the CDR3 DNA reads TGTGCCAGCAGCCGATACGTGGACCAGCACCCTCACTTC.

This clonotype was observed many times. The chain links TRBV29-1 to TRBJ1-2; 8 nucleotides align to TRBD1. This CDR3 is built from 13 residues. J lost 4 bases, V lost 6 bases, and 7 bases had no gene match. The V gene's germline CDR1 is SQVTM and CDR2 ANQGSEA. CDR3: CSVADRGSYGYTF. CDR3 bases: TGCAGCGTCGCTGACAGGGGCAGCTATGGCTACACCTTC.

Worth noting for this clonotype: The CDR3 does not close with the conserved phenylalanine or tryptophan, likely indicating a read error. This sequence joins TRBV11-1 and TRBJ1-1, with D possibly TRBD1 on 5 matching bases. The V gene lost 6 bases and the J gene lost 11 bases, with 19 bases spanning the gap. CDR3 length equals 13 residues. Germline V gene sequence: CDR1 SGHAT, CDR2 FQDESV (reference sequence). The CDR3, as DNA: TGTGCCAGCAGTCTGTTGGGGCCCCGGGAGGCTTTCCTT. It yields the protein CASSLLGPREAFL.

In DNA form, the CDR3 reads TGTGCCAGCAGCTTAGTAGTACTTTGGAATGAGCAGTTCTTC. Its translation: CASSLVVLWNEQFF. The chain has TRBV11-2 and TRBJ2-1; no reliable D call. The CDR3 has 14 amino acids. Trimming cost V 1 base and J 7 bases, with 11 bases left between them. Germline CDR1 reads SGHAT; CDR2 reads FQNNGV.

Comments on this clonotype: The junction and the germline gene differ at one end; a read error may be behind it. This chain joins TRBV6-5 and TRBJ2-1; no reliable D call. The CDR3 has 13 residues. Germline loops: CDR1 MNHEY, CDR2 SVGAGI. CDR3: CASTGDRDDELFF. CDR3 in DNA: TGTGCCAGCACTGGGGATAGGGATGATGAGCTGTTCTTC.

On this clonotype: The junction and the germline gene differ at one end; a read error may be behind it. The chain couples TRBV4-1 to TRBJ2-2; the D gene is possibly TRBD2 (6 bases). CDR3 length: 16 amino acids. Germline values: CDR1 MGHRA, CDR2 YSYEKL. CDR3 nucleotide sequence: TGCCCCAGCAGCCTCCAGTGGGAGGCCTACACCGGGGAGCTGCTTTTT. Translation: CPSSLQWEAYTGELLF.

Comments on this clonotype: The germline gene is not matched at one end of the junction; a read error may be the cause. CDR3 sequence (DNA): TGTGCCAGCAGCTTAGTAGGGGCCAAAAACATTCAATACTTC. This translates into CASSLVGAKNIQYF. The rearrangement joins TRBV11-2 to TRBJ2-4, with D perhaps TRBD1 (5 bases). Per germline, CDR1 SGHAT and CDR2 FQNNGV. The CDR3 has 14 residues. The full variable domain, in which reference TRBV11-2 and TRBJ2-4 provide the parts outside the CDR3, is EAGVAQSPRYKIIEKRQSVAFWCNPISGHATLYWYQQILGQGPKLLIQFQNNGVVDDSQLPKDRFSAERLKGVDSTLKIQPAKLEDSAVYLCASSLVGAKNIQYFGAGTRLSVL.

This clonotype was picked up a small number of times. The J gene is TRBJ2-5, the V gene TRBV11-2; D not resolved. Germline CDR1 is SGHAT and CDR2 is FQNNGV. The CDR3 spans 13 residues. V dropped 6 bases and J dropped 4 bases, with 12 bases sitting between them. This CDR3 is CASRPPRRETQYF. As DNA, the CDR3 is TGTGCCAGCAGACCCCCCAGGAGAGAGACCCAGTACTTC.

Points on this clonotype: The conserved final phenylalanine or tryptophan is absent from the CDR3, which likely points to a read error. J is TRBJ1-1 and V is TRBV11-1; D ambiguous. Germline V gene data show CDR1 as SGHAT and CDR2 as FQDESV (reference sequence). The CDR3 has 13 amino acids. In DNA, the CDR3 is TGTGCCAGCATAGGTCGGGTGAACACTGGAGCTTTCTAT. Amino acid sequence: CASIGRVNTGAFY.